This entry features one T cell receptor beta chain sequence. Antigen unknown. This entry is derived from a study of T cells in Graves' hyperthyroidism and ophthalmopathy. Overall study results and limits: Progression to ophthalmopathy was predicted a median of 6.5 months early. Stable hyperthyroidism and ophthalmopathy were separated using 13 V-J signatures.

Amplification of TCR beta CDR3 regions was performed using RNA transcripts as template. First-round RT-PCR with HTBI primers amplified the TCR CDR3 region. TCRdb used MiXCR to reprocess the multiplex PCR reads, holding one entry per CDR3 protein. The table has around 600,000 distinct CDR3 sequences, 45% seen once; the top ten hold 6.5% to 9%. Uncontrolled infection, other autoimmune disease, pregnancy or lactation led to exclusion. Diagnoses were made from clinical symptoms, serum measures (thyroxine and TRAb), thyroid ultrasound and orbital computed tomography. V was shortened by 8 bases and J by 10 bases, with 15 bases between the two germline ends. The germline gives CDR1 SGHTA, CDR2 FQGNSA. The CDR3 loop spans 13 amino acids.

The sample taken for sequencing was peripheral blood or thyroid tissue (not recorded which). The origin of this receptor is an adult man with Graves' disease, either hyperthyroidism or ophthalmopathy (not recorded which). The V gene is TRBV7-2, the J gene TRBJ1-6; D gene uncertain. The CDR3 DNA sequence: TGTGCCAGCTCTACTCAGACGATGTCACCCCTCCACTTT. Protein: CASSTQTMSPLHF. Full variable domain (missing parts from reference TRBV7-2 and TRBJ1-6): GAGVSQSPSNKVTEKGKDVELRCDPISGHTALYWYRQSLGQGLEFLIYFQGNSAPDKSGLPSDRFSAERTGGSVSTLTIQRTQQEDSAVYLCASSTQTMSPLHFGNGTRLTVT.